The clone carrying this T cell receptor (beta chain) was counted a single time. What it binds is unknown. The record originates from a study of T cell responses to AZD1222 COVID-19 vaccine. Study-wide findings and caveats: Vaccine-associated CD4 TCRs spanned spike, dominant at 160-218 and 743-854. Spike-specific TCR breadth and depth both grew after two AZD1222 doses. Nearly half of spike-specific TCRs reportedly target variant regions that are unmutated in the B.1.351 and B.1.1.7 variants.

The method was immunoSEQ multiplex PCR; TCRdb's version includes in-frame clones alone and lacks a portion of them. This sample has about 120,000 clones, with just under 90% found just once. CDR1 and CDR2 (germline): SGHTA, FQGNSA. The V and J ends lost 4 bases and 1 base respectively, with 9 bases between them. This CDR3 spans 14 amino acids. This sequence was found in an adult in good health. The sample in question was peripheral blood, obtained on day 0 of AZD1222 vaccination. This chain connects TRBV7-2 to TRBJ2-3; TRBD2 might be the D (6 bases). The CDR3 spells CASSSVAGTDTQYF. The CDR3 DNA is TGTGCCAGCAGCTCGGTAGCGGGCACAGATACGCAGTATTTT.